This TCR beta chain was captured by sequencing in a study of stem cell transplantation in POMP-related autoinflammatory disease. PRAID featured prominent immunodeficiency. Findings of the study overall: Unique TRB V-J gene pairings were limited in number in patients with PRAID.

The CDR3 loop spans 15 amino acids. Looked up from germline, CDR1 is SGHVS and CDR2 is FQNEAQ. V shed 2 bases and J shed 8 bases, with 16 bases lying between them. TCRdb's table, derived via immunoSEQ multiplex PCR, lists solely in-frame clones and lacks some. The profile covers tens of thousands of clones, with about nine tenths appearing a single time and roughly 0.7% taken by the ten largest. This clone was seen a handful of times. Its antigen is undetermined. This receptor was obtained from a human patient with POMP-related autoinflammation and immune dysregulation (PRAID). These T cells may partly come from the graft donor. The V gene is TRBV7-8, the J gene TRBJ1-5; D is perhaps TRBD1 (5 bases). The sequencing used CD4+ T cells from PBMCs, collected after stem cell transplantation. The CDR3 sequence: CASSLRDGRREPQHF. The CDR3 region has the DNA TGTGCCAGCAGCTTAAGGGACGGTCGCAGGGAGCCCCAGCATTTT.